What follows are 14 T cell receptor beta chains derived from one specimen sequenced in a study of CD8 T cells in ankylosing spondylitis. TCRdb reprocessed the 5' RACE reads with MiXCR, giving one entry per CDR3 protein. The sample lists about 180,000 distinct CDR3 sequences; around 8.9% were seen once. The material sequenced was blood, either unsorted or a sorted T cell fraction (not recorded which). Source of these receptors: a female donor with ankylosing spondylitis or in good health (not recorded which).

This clonotype was seen repeatedly, ten times or more. This chain joins TRBV4-3 and TRBJ1-2; D gene ambiguous. CDR1 LGHNA and CDR2 YSLEER come from the germline V gene. The V and J ends lost 4 bases and 3 bases respectively, with 15 bases between them. This CDR3 is built from 15 residues. The CDR3 loop is CASSPLAFWDYGYTF. In DNA form, the CDR3 reads TGCGCCAGCAGCCCCCTGGCCTTCTGGGACTATGGCTACACCTTC.

This clonotype was seen at least ten times. CDR3 protein: CASRAEGSYNEQFF. The CDR3 DNA is TGTGCCAGCAGGGCGGAGGGATCCTACAATGAGCAGTTCTTC. V gene TRBV7-9 combines with J gene TRBJ2-1; D might be TRBD2 (6 bases). The CDR3 totals 14 residues. Germline V CDR1 and CDR2: SEHNR, FQNEAQ (reference sequence). The ends were cut back, 6 bases at V and 1 base at J, with 10 bases in the middle.

This clonotype was recorded at least ten times. This rearrangement joins TRBV29-1 to TRBJ2-1; tentative D call: TRBD1 (5 bases). Germline CDR1 reads SQVTM; CDR2 reads ANQGSEA. The length of the CDR3 is 14 residues. The V gene lost 6 bases and the J gene lost 3 bases, with 15 bases spanning the gap. The CDR3 protein is CSVDSGVDYNEQFF. The CDR3 DNA reads TGCAGCGTAGACAGTGGGGTAGACTACAATGAGCAGTTCTTC.

This clonotype came up a few times. V usage is TRBV6-5 and J usage is TRBJ2-1, with D perhaps TRBD1 (5 bases). Looked up from germline, CDR1 is MNHEY and CDR2 is SVGAGI. V was shortened by 2 bases and J by 9 bases, with 14 bases between the two germline ends. The CDR3 is made up of 14 amino acids. CDR3 nucleotide sequence: TGTGCCAGCAGTTACGGGAAGGGGATTTTTGAGCAGTTCTTC. It specifies CASSYGKGIFEQFF.

The chain combines TRBV19 with TRBJ1-6, with D hard to call. This CDR3 comprises 10 residues. Per the germline V gene, CDR1 is LNHDA and CDR2 is SQIVND (reference sequence). Trimming took 10 bases from V and 12 from J, leaving 10 bases between them. CDR3 sequence: CAILPEPLHF. The CDR3 nucleotides are TGTGCCATCCTACCTGAACCCCTCCACTTT. The variable domain in full, with the rest retrieved from reference TRBV19 and TRBJ1-6, is DGGITQSPKYLFRKEGQNVTLSCEQNLNHDAMYWYRQDPGQGLRLIYYSQIVNDFQKGDIAEGYSVSREKKESFPLTVTSAQKNPTAFYLCAILPEPLHFGNGTRLTVT.

Only a few counts were recorded for this clonotype. This chain uses TRBV2 with TRBJ2-2; 8 nucleotides line up with TRBD2. The CDR3 has 16 amino acids. Germline loops: CDR1 SNHLY, CDR2 FYNNEI. The V gene end was trimmed by 3 bases and the J gene end by 3 bases; junction bases not matched to a gene: 6. The CDR3 sequence is CASSDPGLGHTGELFF. The CDR3 DNA follows: TGTGCCAGCAGTGACCCGGGACTAGGGCACACCGGGGAGCTGTTTTTT.

This clonotype was counted only a few times. This sequence joins TRBV5-1 and TRBJ2-7; D remains unclear. Trimming left V 6 bases short and J 0 bases short, with 13 bases between. Germline CDR1 and CDR2: SGHRS and YFSETQ. CDR3 length: 14 residues. The CDR3 here is CASNEYGLSYEQYF. The CDR3 DNA reads TGCGCCAGCAACGAATACGGGCTCTCCTACGAGCAGTACTTC.

This clonotype was counted a few times. The rearrangement joins TRBV20-1 to TRBJ2-7; TRBD2 agrees at 10 bases. The CDR3 consists of 19 residues. J was trimmed by 1 base and V by 2 bases; bases with no gene match: 17. CDR1 and CDR2 from the germline V gene are DFQATT and SNEGSKA (reference sequence). The CDR3 spells CSARSPGLAHEYYSYEQYF. The CDR3 DNA follows: TGCAGTGCTAGATCACCGGGACTAGCGCATGAGTATTATTCCTACGAGCAGTACTTC.

This clonotype showed up many times. The genes are TRBV12-3 or TRBV12-4 and TRBJ2-7; D is possibly TRBD1 or TRBD2 (5 bases each). Trimming took off 4 bases at V and 5 bases at J, with 15 bases between the two ends. There are 14 residues in the CDR3. CDR3 loop: CASSSPLGDHEQYF. CDR3 DNA sequence: TGTGCCAGCAGTTCCCCCCTAGGGGACCACGAGCAGTACTTC.

The J gene is TRBJ2-1, the V gene TRBV6-2 or TRBV6-3; perhaps TRBD2 as D (6 bases). V was cut by 7 bases and J by 0 bases, with 13 bases left in between. Germline V gives CDR1 MNHEY, CDR2 SVGEGT. The CDR3 is 15 amino acids. CDR3 sequence reads: CASTGGSGSYNEQFF. The CDR3 bases are TGTGCCAGCACCGGGGGAAGCGGCTCCTACAATGAGCAGTTCTTC.

The chain carries TRBV7-9 and TRBJ2-2; D is unresolved. The length of the CDR3 is 16 residues. V lost 5 bases and J 0 bases, leaving 13 bases between the germline ends. Germline CDR1 is SEHNR and CDR2 is FQNEAQ (reference sequence). The CDR3 is CASSTGGPANTGELFF. The DNA of the CDR3 is TGTGCCAGCAGCACGGGCGGCCCCGCGAACACCGGGGAGCTGTTTTTT.

About this clonotype itself: Compared with germline, one end of the junction differs, possibly owing to a read error. The chain's CDR3 is CACSGGLAGAHYNGQFF. DNA of the CDR3: TGTGCCTGTAGTGGGGGACTAGCGGGAGCCCACTACAATGGGCAGTTCTTC. The chain combines TRBV30 with TRBJ2-1; the match to TRBD2 covers 14 bases. CDR1 is GTSNPN, CDR2 SVGIG, per germline (reference sequence). This CDR3 spans 17 amino acids.

The rearrangement links TRBV4-2 to TRBJ2-4; either TRBD1 or TRBD2 may supply D (5 bases each). Germline CDR1 reads LGHNA; CDR2 reads YNFKEQ. The CDR3 has 13 amino acids. The germline V and J ends were trimmed by 1 base and 6 bases, with 7 bases remaining between them. CDR3 in DNA: TGTGCCAGCAGCCAAGGGGACGGAAACATTCAGTACTTC. Translating gives CASSQGDGNIQYF.

The V and J genes are TRBV28 and TRBJ2-3, with 7 bases lining up with TRBD2. Germline lookup yields CDR1 MDHEN and CDR2 SYDVKM. This CDR3 comprises 16 residues. The J segment lost 2 bases and the V segment lost 4 bases, leaving 9 bases of the junction unmatched. The DNA of the CDR3 is TGTGCCAGCAGTTCCGGGACTACGGTTTACACAGATACGCAGTATTTT. It encodes CASSSGTTVYTDTQYF. Complete variable domain (other parts from reference TRBV28 and TRBJ2-3): DVKVTQSSRYLVKRTGEKVFLECVQDMDHENMFWYRQDPGLGLRLIYFSYDVKMKEKGDIPEGYSVSREKKERFSLILESASTNQTSMYLCASSSGTTVYTDTQYFGPGTRLTVL.